The rows below give T cell receptor beta chains drawn from one sample of a study of T cells after posttransplantation cyclophosphamide. The protocol was immunoSEQ multiplex PCR, while the TCRdb copy is restricted to in-frame clones and leaves out a portion. The sample presents over 25,000 clones, none singletons. The sample consisted of PBMCs. The receptors come from a woman in her fifties or sixties in good health, CMV-negative, and a related stem cell transplant donor. CDR3s include the opening cysteine and the closing phenylalanine or tryptophan.

v_gene | CDR3aa
TRBV12-3/TRBV12-4 | CASSPSMNTEAFF
TRBV5-4 | CASSGRTGSYEQYF
TRBV19 | CASRGWVGDSYNEQFF
TRBV11-2 | CASSRDNSGNTIYF
TRBV7-2 | CASSSTGFGELFF
TRBV27 | CASSLRGTVSTDTQYF
TRBV12-3/TRBV12-4 | CASMGGGGETQYF
TRBV5-4 | CASSLTGGAEAFF
TRBV11-3 | CASSLASGNTIYF
TRBV28 | CASNLAAGVNEQFF
TRBV19 | CASWGDRGHGELFF
TRBV15 | CATSRDRADTQYF
TRBV6-5 | CASRSGSAGEQYF
TRBV9 | CASSQRGGGTDTQYF
TRBV7-2 | CASSFVRETQYF
TRBV18 | CASSPDSYEQYF
TRBV5-1 | CASSLESAGGPYEQYF
TRBV27 | CASSPGGISYEQYF
TRBV28 | CATKGGGRSEQFF
TRBV30 | CAYTGTGDTSRSYNSPLHF
TRBV10-3 | CAIWPGTSGRVQYF
TRBV12-3/TRBV12-4 | CASSSPVVVDEQFF
TRBV7-9 | CASSRGGGALNYGYTF
TRBV12-3/TRBV12-4 | CASSLTGGAAGELFF
TRBV29-1 | CSVGRANTGELFF
TRBV2 | CASSRTSGREEEQFF
TRBV12-3/TRBV12-4 | CASRIAGVTDTQYF
TRBV27 | CASSLFGGRIEQYF
TRBV28 | CASSSGQSTDTQYF
TRBV6-5 | CASSPRGGANVLTF
TRBV2 | CASSPRGGYTF
TRBV19 | CASSTGQGRSPLHF
TRBV5-1 | CASKALADSYEQYF
TRBV7-9 | CASSRDLEAFF
TRBV18 | CASSERQFSGNTIYF
TRBV7-8 | CASSLEPGRSGNTIYF
TRBV28 | CASTAAGSSGNTIYF
TRBV2 | CASSSFYEQYF
TRBV13 | CASSLGGGPTEAFF
TRBV7-9 | CASSPGGPANYGYTF
TRBV7-2 | CASSLDRETSGRTYEQYF
TRBV19 | CASRYREGSNQPQHF
TRBV28 | CASSGRDNRGRGYTF
TRBV7-8 | CASSPGGLNYGYTF
TRBV6-5 | CASSYGAVSSYEQYF
TRBV18 | CASSPVQGTGGEQFF
TRBV7-2 | CASSSPGEGEQYF
TRBV7-2 | CASSRQIEPDGYTF
TRBV28 | CASTAAWGPTEAFF
TRBV5-1 | CASSWRDSKNTGELFF
TRBV27 | CASSLWSSGTREQYF
TRBV12-3/TRBV12-4 | CASSSSPGQGAGEQYF
TRBV18 | CASSPGFGGHEQFF